The 13 T cell receptor beta chains below were found in one sample sequenced in a study of T cell responses to AZD1222 COVID-19 vaccine. The assay was immunoSEQ multiplex PCR, and TCRdb's table has in-frame clones only and misses some. Among around 200,000 clones, 90% to 95% were seen once, and the ten largest hold around 4.3%. The source material was peripheral blood, sampled on day 0 of AZD1222 vaccination. The source of these receptors is an adult in good health.

The CDR3 coding sequence is TGTGCCAGCAGTTTTTGGAGGGGAAGGGTCGATGAGCAGTTCTTC. Translating it yields CASSFWRGRVDEQFF. This chain links TRBV2 with TRBJ2-1, with a possible D match to TRBD2 (6 bases). Trimming stripped 5 bases from V and 8 bases from J, with 19 bases between. Germline CDR1 is SNHLY and CDR2 is FYNNEI. The CDR3 length is 15 residues.

This chain links TRBV6-5 with TRBJ1-1; unclear D gene. Looked up from germline, CDR1 is MNHEY and CDR2 is SVGAGI. CDR3 size: 14 residues. The V end lost 2 bases, the J end lost 5 bases, and 12 bases lay between the germline ends. The CDR3 DNA is TGTGCCAGCAGTTACGGAGGGCGTGGGACTGAAGCTTTCTTT. As protein: CASSYGGRGTEAFF.

The chain couples TRBV3-1 (or the pseudogene TRBV3-2) to TRBJ1-2; no clear D gene. CDR3 length equals 14 residues. V was shortened by 1 base and J by 4 bases, with 10 bases between the two germline ends. Looked up from germline, CDR1 is LGHDT and CDR2 is YNNKEL (reference sequence). The CDR3 coding sequence is TGTGCCAGCAGCCAAGGTTTTTCCTCCTATGGCTACACCTTC. Its translation is CASSQGFSSYGYTF.

The CDR3 coding sequence is TGTGCCAGCTCACAGGGGACAGGGGCCGAGCAGTACTTC. Its protein product is CASSQGTGAEQYF. J is TRBJ2-7 and V is TRBV18, with TRBD1 matching over 10 bases. Trimming at V came to 4 bases and at J to 6 bases, leaving 3 bases not matched to a gene. Germline lookup yields CDR1 KGHSH and CDR2 LQKENI. The CDR3 sequence is 13 residues long.

This chain uses TRBV3-1 (or the pseudogene TRBV3-2) with TRBJ1-2; 7 bases map to TRBD1. CDR3 size: 14 residues. Unmatched junction bases numbered 7, after V lost 1 base and J lost 8 bases. Germline V lookup: CDR1 LGHDT, CDR2 YNNKEL (reference sequence). The CDR3 DNA follows: TGTGCCAGCAGCCAAGCAGGGGGATGGAAAGGCTACACCTTC. Translating gives CASSQAGGWKGYTF.

The chain couples TRBV7-2 to TRBJ1-1; D unclear. With 2 bases removed from V and 5 bases from J, the gap between germline ends came to 15 bases. The CDR3 runs to 15 residues. In germline, CDR1 is SGHTA, CDR2 FQGNSA. CDR3 sequence (DNA): TGTGCCAGCAGCTTAATCCAGGCCGAACAGACTGAAGCTTTCTTT. It translates to CASSLIQAEQTEAFF. The variable domain in full, completed from reference TRBV7-2 and TRBJ1-1, reads GAGVSQSPSNKVTEKGKDVELRCDPISGHTALYWYRQSLGQGLEFLIYFQGNSAPDKSGLPSDRFSAERTGGSVSTLTIQRTQQEDSAVYLCASSLIQAEQTEAFFGQGTRLTVV.

Note on this clone: Additional DNA sequences in this sample encode the identical CDR3. CDR3 nucleotide sequence: TGCGCCAGCAGCTTGGAATTGGGCAATCAGCCCCAGCATTTT. Translated: CASSLELGNQPQHF. The chain combines TRBV5-1 with TRBJ1-5; D ambiguous. V lost 0 bases, J lost 2 bases, and 6 bases lay in between. Germline V lookup: CDR1 SGHRS, CDR2 YFSETQ. The CDR3 extends over 14 amino acids.

The chain joins TRBV12-5 to TRBJ2-6; D perhaps matches TRBD1 (6 bases). Trimming took off 3 bases at V and 0 bases at J, with 18 bases between the two ends. Germline-derived CDR1 and CDR2 are LGHNT and FRNRAP. The CDR3 has 19 residues. CDR3 in amino acids: CASGLPPLQGTSGANVLTF. CDR3 coding DNA: TGTGCTAGTGGTTTACCTCCCCTACAGGGAACCTCTGGGGCCAACGTCCTGACTTTC.

This chain links TRBV24-1 with TRBJ1-5; TRBD1 is a possible D gene (6 bases). Trimming removed 4 bases at V and 3 bases at J, with 15 bases between. The CDR3 runs to 16 residues. Germline V gives CDR1 KGHDR, CDR2 SFDVKD. CDR3: CATSDSRQAPNQPQHF. The CDR3 coding sequence is TGTGCCACCAGTGACTCTAGACAGGCCCCCAATCAGCCCCAGCATTTT.

The V and J genes are TRBV23-1 and TRBJ2-1; maybe TRBD1 (6 bases). TRBV23-1 falls under the ORF class, with uncertain function. Trimming pared 7 bases from V and 5 bases from J, leaving 15 bases between. This CDR3 is built from 14 residues. The CDR3 DNA reads as TGCGCCAGCACCCACAGGGTTGACCACAATGAGCAGTTCTTC. It encodes CASTHRVDHNEQFF.

The chain couples TRBV5-1 to TRBJ1-5, with D hard to call. The germline V gene has CDR1 SGHRS and CDR2 YFSETQ. The CDR3 is 14 residues long. V was shortened by 7 bases and J by 2 bases, with 13 bases between the two germline ends. The CDR3 DNA reads as TGCGCCAGCCCGGGGTTCTGGGGCAATCAGCCCCAGCATTTT. This gives the protein CASPGFWGNQPQHF.

This chain uses TRBV10-2 with TRBJ1-1; D is possibly TRBD1 (5 bases). Germline values: CDR1 WSHSY, CDR2 SAAADI. V was cut by 4 bases and J by 1 base, with 10 bases left in between. The CDR3 runs to 14 residues. CDR3 in amino acids: CASSVRQKNTEAFF. In DNA form, the CDR3 reads TGCGCCAGCAGTGTCAGACAGAAGAACACTGAAGCTTTCTTT.

This clone was counted a single time. The chain employs TRBV5-1 and TRBJ2-1, with D possibly being TRBD2 (5 bases). Looked up from germline, CDR1 is SGHRS and CDR2 is YFSETQ. The CDR3 sequence is 16 residues long. The V gene lost 0 bases and the J gene lost 7 bases, with 17 bases spanning the gap. DNA of the CDR3: TGCGCCAGCAGCTTGGCTCCGGGAAACCGGGTGAATGAGCAGTTCTTC. Amino acid sequence: CASSLAPGNRVNEQFF. The full variable domain, its missing parts supplied by reference TRBV5-1 and TRBJ2-1, is KAGVTQTPRYLIKTRGQQVTLSCSPISGHRSVSWYQQTPGQGLQFLFEYFSETQRNKGNFPGRFSGRQFSNSRSEMNVSTLELGDSALYLCASSLAPGNRVNEQFFGPGTRLTVL.